Described below is a single T cell receptor beta chain sequence and its context. The target antigen is unknown. Data came from immunoSEQ multiplex PCR; TCRdb stores just in-frame clones and leaves some out. The sample includes more than 85,000 clones, roughly 91% seen only once; the top ten take about 9.1%. This specimen belongs to a study of T cell responses to AZD1222 COVID-19 vaccine. Study at large: Second doses that came at about 4 or about 12 weeks were put together.

Germline V gene lookup returns CDR1 SGHAT and CDR2 FQNNGV. With 1 base removed from V and 3 bases from J, the gap between germline ends came to 16 bases. The CDR3 has 16 residues. General study results and limits: Along spike, vaccine-associated CD4 TCRs were found throughout, with dominance at 160-218 and 743-854. Only a handful of individuals given AZD1222 were seropositive at baseline. Repertoires in all cases were sampled only once the peak T cell response had passed.

The chain uses TRBV11-2 and TRBJ2-7; TRBD2 might be the D (6 bases). The sample consisted of peripheral blood, taken on day 0 of AZD1222 vaccination. The source is an adult in good health. The CDR3 loop is CASSLAAGAGRYEQYF. CDR3 sequence (DNA): TGTGCCAGCAGCTTAGCGGCAGGAGCGGGTCGCTACGAGCAGTACTTC.